These T cell receptor beta chains were read from a single sample in a study of cytomegalovirus exposure and HLA in healthy donors. TCRdb's table, derived via immunoSEQ multiplex PCR, lists solely in-frame clones and lacks some. The sample includes 250,000 to 400,000 clones, approximately 90% of them seen just once. Sequences were obtained from PBMCs. Every receptor here comes from a woman between 25 and 40 years old in good health and CMV-seropositive. Each CDR3 is given with its conserved first and last residue. A D gene is named only where the DNA matches it firmly. Clone size is given for some rows only: seen once, a few or many times, or a class if the clone is expanded.

J: TRBJ1-5; size: few; D: -; V: TRBV27; CDR3: CASSLRGDQPQHF; DNA: TGTGCCAGCAGTTTACGGGGGGATCAGCCCCAGCATTTT
J: TRBJ2-5; size: once; D: TRBD2; V: TRBV9; CDR3: CASSSGLAEETQYF; DNA: TGTGCCAGCAGCTCGGGACTAGCGGAAGAGACCCAGTACTTC
J: TRBJ1-5; size: -; D: -; V: TRBV28; CDR3: CASSPHPVGGNQPQHF; DNA: TGTGCCAGCAGTCCCCACCCTGTGGGGGGAAATCAGCCCCAGCATTTT
J: TRBJ1-2; size: -; D: -; V: TRBV30; CDR3: CAWSTGSERYTF; DNA: TGTGCCTGGAGTACCGGATCCGAACGCTACACCTTC
J: TRBJ1-1; size: few; D: -; V: TRBV7-3; CDR3: CASSIPLSLF; DNA: TGTGCCAGCAGCATCCCACTCTCTCTCTTT
J: TRBJ1-1; size: few; D: -; V: TRBV18; CDR3: CASSPRPRLVSGTEAFF; DNA: TGTGCCAGCTCACCAAGACCAAGACTCGTAAGCGGAACTGAAGCTTTCTTT
J: TRBJ2-1; size: -; D: TRBD2; V: TRBV28; CDR3: CASSFLAGGYNEQFF; DNA: TGTGCCAGCAGTTTTCTAGCGGGGGGCTACAATGAGCAGTTCTTC
J: TRBJ2-7; size: few; D: -; V: TRBV14; CDR3: CASSQFDRYEQYF; DNA: TGTGCCAGCAGCCAATTTGATAGGTACGAGCAGTACTTC
J: TRBJ1-6; size: once; D: TRBD1; V: TRBV28; CDR3: CASRDGTGDNSPLHF; DNA: TGTGCCAGCAGAGACGGGACAGGGGATAATTCACCCCTCCACTTT
J: TRBJ1-6; size: -; D: TRBD1; V: TRBV28; CDR3: CASSAAGTGDNSPLHF; DNA: TGTGCCAGCAGTGCGGCCGGGACAGGGGATAATTCACCCCTCCACTTT
J: TRBJ1-2; size: few; D: -; V: TRBV28; CDR3: CATHTKGGNYGYTF; DNA: TGTGCCACCCACACCAAGGGGGGGAACTATGGCTACACCTTC
J: TRBJ2-7; size: -; D: TRBD1; V: TRBV25-1; CDR3: CASSEGTGGAVKQYF; DNA: TGTGCCAGCAGTGAAGGGACAGGGGGCGCGGTCAAGCAGTACTTC
J: TRBJ2-7; size: -; D: -; V: TRBV30; CDR3: CAWSVLGAGAYF; DNA: TGTGCCTGGAGTGTACTCGGGGCAGGGGCGTACTTC
J: TRBJ2-7; size: -; D: -; V: TRBV10-3; CDR3: CAISDFYEQYF; DNA: TGTGCCATCAGTGACTTTTACGAGCAGTACTTC
J: TRBJ1-1; size: -; D: TRBD1; V: TRBV4-1; CDR3: CASSRGQGEAFF; DNA: TGCGCCAGCAGCCGCGGACAGGGTGAAGCTTTCTTT
J: TRBJ2-7; size: -; D: TRBD2; V: TRBV2; CDR3: CASRAPGLADPSYEQYF; DNA: TGTGCCAGCAGGGCGCCGGGACTAGCGGACCCGTCCTACGAGCAGTACTTC
J: TRBJ2-4; size: -; D: TRBD2; V: TRBV15; CDR3: CATSRVSGGGITKNIQYF; DNA: TGTGCCACCAGCAGAGTGAGCGGGGGAGGGATAACCAAAAACATTCAGTACTTC
J: TRBJ2-3; size: -; D: -; V: TRBV29-1; CDR3: CSVVGDRTDTQYF; DNA: TGCAGCGTTGTCGGAGACCGCACAGATACGCAGTATTTT
J: TRBJ2-7; size: -; D: -; V: TRBV29-1; CDR3: CSVPGPNRGIVAEQYF; DNA: TGCAGCGTACCCGGGCCCAATAGGGGCATAGTAGCCGAGCAGTACTTC
J: TRBJ1-1; size: -; D: -; V: TRBV30; CDR3: CAWSMGEAFF; DNA: TGTGCCTGGAGTATGGGTGAAGCTTTCTTT
J: TRBJ2-7; size: -; D: -; V: TRBV4-1; CDR3: CASSLGRGSIYEQYF; DNA: TGCGCCAGCAGCTTGGGTCGGGGATCTATCTACGAGCAGTACTTC
J: TRBJ2-2; size: -; D: -; V: TRBV11-2; CDR3: CASSLREGGTGELFF; DNA: TGTGCCAGCAGCTTAAGGGAGGGGGGCACCGGGGAGCTGTTTTTT
J: TRBJ2-1; size: -; D: -; V: TRBV7-9; CDR3: CASSSDLGPADEQFF; DNA: TGTGCCAGCAGCTCAGACCTAGGCCCAGCCGATGAGCAGTTCTTC
J: TRBJ1-6; size: few; D: TRBD1; V: TRBV6-1; CDR3: CASSVGQGLNSPLHF; DNA: TGTGCCAGCAGTGTCGGACAGGGGCTAAATTCACCCCTCCACTTT
J: TRBJ2-1; size: -; D: TRBD2; V: TRBV7-3; CDR3: CASSLGSGGSPFGEQFF; DNA: TGTGCCAGCAGCTTAGGCTCGGGCGGGAGCCCCTTCGGGGAGCAGTTCTTC
J: TRBJ2-3; size: -; D: TRBD2; V: TRBV30; CDR3: CAWTLAARDWDTQYF; DNA: TGTGCCTGGACTCTAGCGGCCCGAGATTGGGATACGCAGTATTTT
J: TRBJ2-4; size: -; D: -; V: TRBV15; CDR3: CATSRDGVDIQYF; DNA: TGTGCCACCAGCAGAGATGGCGTGGACATTCAGTACTTC
J: TRBJ2-1; size: -; D: -; V: TRBV2; CDR3: CASNEGSSYNEQFF; DNA: TGTGCCAGCAACGAGGGAAGTTCCTACAATGAGCAGTTCTTC
J: TRBJ1-4; size: few; D: -; V: TRBV6-5; CDR3: CASSYARSNNEKLFF; DNA: TGTGCCAGCAGCTACGCCCGGAGCAATAATGAAAAACTGTTTTTT
J: TRBJ1-5; size: -; D: -; V: TRBV9; CDR3: CASSAGGGSNQPQHF; DNA: TGTGCCAGCAGCGCTGGTGGGGGTAGCAATCAGCCCCAGCATTTT
J: TRBJ2-2; size: -; D: TRBD1; V: TRBV9; CDR3: CASSPQTGPNTGELFF; DNA: TGTGCCAGCAGCCCGCAGACAGGGCCGAACACCGGGGAGCTGTTTTTT
J: TRBJ1-3; size: -; D: -; V: TRBV30; CDR3: CAWRAQGRSGNTIYF; DNA: TGTGCCTGGAGAGCTCAGGGCCGCTCTGGAAACACCATATATTTT
J: TRBJ2-1; size: -; D: -; V: TRBV5-1; CDR3: CASSLWAGATANEQFF; DNA: TGCGCCAGCAGCTTGTGGGCAGGGGCAACAGCCAATGAGCAGTTCTTC
J: TRBJ2-7; size: once; D: TRBD1; V: TRBV5-3; CDR3: CARSPRRGQGESYEQYF; DNA: TGTGCCAGAAGCCCACGTCGGGGACAGGGGGAATCCTACGAGCAGTACTTC
J: TRBJ2-5; size: -; D: TRBD2; V: TRBV4-3; CDR3: CASSQSGRARGETQYF; DNA: TGCGCCAGCAGCCAATCCGGGAGGGCCCGGGGGGAGACCCAGTACTTC
J: TRBJ2-3; size: -; D: -; V: TRBV30; CDR3: CAWSGRGPSTDTQYF; DNA: TGTGCCTGGAGTGGGAGGGGGCCTAGCACAGATACGCAGTATTTT
J: TRBJ2-7; size: -; D: TRBD1; V: TRBV6-5; CDR3: CASSSDRGTYEQYF; DNA: TGTGCCAGCAGTTCGGACAGGGGAACCTACGAGCAGTACTTC
J: TRBJ2-1; size: -; D: -; V: TRBV5-4; CDR3: CASSTLRGALNNEQFF; DNA: TGTGCCAGCAGCACTCTTCGGGGGGCCCTTAACAATGAGCAGTTCTTC
J: TRBJ1-1; size: -; D: TRBD1; V: TRBV6-1; CDR3: CASSEGRTGVSEAFF; DNA: TGTGCCAGCAGTGAGGGACGAACAGGGGTCTCTGAAGCTTTCTTT
J: TRBJ2-5; size: -; D: -; V: TRBV30; CDR3: CAWSGPRGGGQETQYF; DNA: TGTGCCTGGAGTGGCCCTAGGGGGGGAGGCCAAGAGACCCAGTACTTC
J: TRBJ1-3; size: -; D: -; V: TRBV7-8; CDR3: CASSLDRLVHTIYF; DNA: TGTGCCAGCAGCCTAGACAGGCTTGTTCACACCATATATTTT
J: TRBJ2-3; size: few; D: TRBD2; V: TRBV7-3; CDR3: CASSLVLADTDTQYF; DNA: TGTGCCAGCAGCTTAGTACTAGCGGACACAGATACGCAGTATTTT
J: TRBJ2-3; size: -; D: -; V: TRBV6-6; CDR3: CASNRLEDTQYF; DNA: TGTGCCAGCAACAGATTAGAGGATACGCAGTATTTT
J: TRBJ1-2; size: once; D: TRBD1; V: TRBV6-5; CDR3: CASSKRTGGYGYTF; DNA: TGTGCCAGCAGTAAAAGGACAGGGGGATATGGCTACACCTTC
J: TRBJ1-4; size: -; D: -; V: TRBV4-1; CDR3: CASSQELGTGTLNEKLFF; DNA: TGCGCCAGCAGCCAAGAGCTTGGCACCGGGACCTTGAATGAAAAACTGTTTTTT
J: TRBJ2-7; size: -; D: TRBD1; V: TRBV4-3; CDR3: CASSQATGEREQYF; DNA: TGCGCCAGCAGCCAAGCGACAGGGGAGAGGGAGCAGTACTTC
J: TRBJ1-1; size: -; D: -; V: TRBV9; CDR3: CASSVDQGVDTEAFF; DNA: TGTGCCAGCAGCGTAGATCAAGGGGTGGACACTGAAGCTTTCTTT
J: TRBJ2-7; size: -; D: -; V: TRBV27; CDR3: CASSLRDAIYEQYF; DNA: TGTGCCAGCTCCCTCCGGGACGCCATCTACGAGCAGTACTTC